This TCR beta chain originates from a study of blood T cell repertoires in COVID-19. Study-wide background: Both acute and convalescent COVID-19 samples were obtained from the United States, Italy and Spain.

In the study's own analysis: Cell counts per sample came from amplifying reference gene primers. The assay was immunoSEQ multiplex PCR, and TCRdb's table has in-frame clones only and misses some. The V and J calls and clone size come from that table; D and trimming were worked out from the DNA. The data show roughly 300,000 clones, around 86% seen once. The CDR3 is made up of 14 amino acids. V was clipped by 3 bases and J by 2 bases, with 10 bases between them. The germline V gene encodes CDR1 LNHDA and CDR2 SQIVND (reference sequence). The chain is built from TRBV19 and TRBJ1-1; the D is unclear. Sequencing was done on a sample of PBMCs or T cells enriched from blood (not recorded which). This receptor was obtained from a man aged 25-45 years who had recovered from COVID-19. CDR3 DNA sequence: TGTGCCAGTAGTATTCGGGGTTTTAACACTGAAGCTTTCTTT. Amino acid sequence: CASSIRGFNTEAFF.